This T cell receptor beta chain was observed in a study of blood T cell repertoires in COVID-19. Across the whole study: COVID-19 samples, acute and convalescent, were from the United States, Italy and Spain. The cDNA or gDNA used as material had been derived from T cells, B-cell-depleted T cells, or PBMCs.

The CDR3 contains 16 residues. Germline CDR1 is KGHDR and CDR2 is SFDVKD. V trimming: 4 bases; J trimming: 6 bases; junction bases outside the gene matches: 6. The repertoire was sequenced with immunoSEQ multiplex PCR; TCRdb's copy has only in-frame clones and lacks some. In the table there are more than 60,000 clones, approximately 80% of which are singletons. The sample comprised peripheral blood. This chain joins TRBV24-1 and TRBJ2-1; TRBD1 aligns across 12 bases. The origin of this receptor is a man in his 60s with active or convalescent COVID-19. CDR3 bases: TGTGCCACCAGTGACTCAGGGACAGGGGGCTTCAATGAGCAGTTCTTC. Translation: CATSDSGTGGFNEQFF.